This TCR beta chain was obtained from a study of monozygotic twins with cystic fibrosis. This clone has just a few counts. As yet, its antigen is unknown. Study-level results: Clonality was generally low (median about 0.0097), higher in the most severe patients.

Repertoires were generated with immunoSEQ multiplex PCR, while TCRdb's copy carries only in-frame clones and drops some. The sample lists just under 20,000 clones; roughly nine tenths were seen once. The CDR3 is 13 amino acids. V was clipped by 5 bases and J by 1 base, with 6 bases between them. Germline V lookup: CDR1 SGHAT, CDR2 FQNNGV. This TCR was sampled from a girl aged 2 to 9 with cystic fibrosis. Sequenced material: blood. The chain has TRBV11-2 and TRBJ1-5; no reliable D call. The DNA of the CDR3 is TGTGCCAGCAGCAAGATGAGCAATCAGCCCCAGCATTTT. This codes for CASSKMSNQPQHF. Supplemented by reference TRBV11-2 and TRBJ1-5, the full variable domain reads EAGVAQSPRYKIIEKRQSVAFWCNPISGHATLYWYQQILGQGPKLLIQFQNNGVVDDSQLPKDRFSAERLKGVDSTLKIQPAKLEDSAVYLCASSKMSNQPQHFGDGTRLSIL.